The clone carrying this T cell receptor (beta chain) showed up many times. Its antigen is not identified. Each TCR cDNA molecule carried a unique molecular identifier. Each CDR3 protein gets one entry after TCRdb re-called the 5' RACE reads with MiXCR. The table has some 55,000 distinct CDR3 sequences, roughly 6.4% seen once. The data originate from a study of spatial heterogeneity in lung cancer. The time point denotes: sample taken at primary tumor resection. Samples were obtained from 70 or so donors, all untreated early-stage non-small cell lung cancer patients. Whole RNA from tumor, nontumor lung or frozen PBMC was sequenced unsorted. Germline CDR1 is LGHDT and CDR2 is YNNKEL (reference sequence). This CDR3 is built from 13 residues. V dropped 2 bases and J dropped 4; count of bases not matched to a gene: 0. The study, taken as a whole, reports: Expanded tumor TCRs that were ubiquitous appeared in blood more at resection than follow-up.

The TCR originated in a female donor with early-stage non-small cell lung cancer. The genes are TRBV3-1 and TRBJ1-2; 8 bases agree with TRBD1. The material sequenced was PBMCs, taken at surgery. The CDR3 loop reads CASSQTGGYGYTF. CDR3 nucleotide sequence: TGTGCCAGCAGCCAAACAGGGGGCTATGGCTACACCTTC.